A single sample gave rise to the 25 T cell receptor beta chains below, sequenced in a study of post-analysis software for immune sequencing data. Whole-study findings and limits: In patients, about five TRBV segments were more frequent than in controls, with TRBV5-6, TRBV5-1 and TRBV20-1 among them.

Unique-molecular-identifier-tagged TCR beta cDNA libraries were used. MiXCR, run by TCRdb on the PCR reads, gives a single entry per CDR3 protein. The sample has hundreds of thousands of distinct CDR3 sequences; 59% are singletons. Their target antigens are unknown. Source material: blood. These receptors all stem from a girl between 2 and 10 years old with multiple sclerosis.

The rearrangement joins TRBV20-1 to TRBJ2-3, with 9 nucleotides matching TRBD2. Germline CDR1 DFQATT, CDR2 SNEGSKA (reference sequence). J lost 3 bases, V lost 6 bases, and 4 bases had no gene match. The CDR3 consists of 13 residues. CDR3 coding DNA: TGCAGTGCGCCGGGACTAGCAACAGATACGCAGTATTTT. Protein sequence: CSAPGLATDTQYF.

The rearrangement uses TRBV3-1 and TRBJ2-1; 9 bases map to TRBD2. V trimming: 3 bases; J trimming: 4 bases; junction bases outside the gene matches: 7. Germline CDR1 LGHDT, CDR2 YNNKEL (reference sequence). The CDR3 runs 16 residues. The CDR3 here is CASSQWLAGLYNEQFF. CDR3 coding DNA: TGTGCCAGCAGCCAGTGGCTAGCGGGGCTATACAATGAGCAGTTCTTC.

The rearrangement uses TRBV3-1 and TRBJ2-3; TRBD2 agrees at 8 bases. From germline, CDR1 is LGHDT and CDR2 YNNKEL (reference sequence). With 4 bases clipped from V and 2 bases from J, the junction kept 8 bases outside the gene matches. The CDR3 has 16 residues. The CDR3 region is CASSPFFGGATDTQYF. CDR3 nucleotides: TGTGCCAGCAGCCCCTTTTTCGGGGGGGCCACAGATACGCAGTATTTT.

This chain joins TRBV5-1 and TRBJ2-7; D is possibly TRBD2 (6 bases). This CDR3 comprises 13 residues. The V gene's germline CDR1 is SGHRS and CDR2 YFSETQ. Trimming stripped 5 bases from V and 2 bases from J, with 11 bases between. In DNA form, the CDR3 reads TGCGCCAGCAGGCACCGGGAGACCTACGAGCAGTACTTC. Translating it yields CASRHRETYEQYF.

This clonotype was recorded once. V gene TRBV6-5 combines with J gene TRBJ2-7; maybe TRBD1 (5 bases). The CDR3 runs 15 residues. Germline V gene data show CDR1 as MNHEY and CDR2 as SVGAGI. Trimming took 2 bases from V and 2 from J, leaving 13 bases between them. The CDR3 region is CASSYATVQPYEQYF. The CDR3 DNA follows: TGTGCCAGCAGTTACGCGACAGTCCAGCCCTACGAGCAGTACTTC.

The V call is TRBV12-3 or TRBV12-4, the J call TRBJ2-3, with D possibly matching TRBD2 (6 bases). The CDR3 has 17 amino acids. V was shortened by 1 base and J by 5 bases, with 19 bases between the two germline ends. The CDR3 here is CASSLEAGYPMVDTQYF. CDR3 bases: TGTGCCAGCAGTTTAGAGGCGGGGTATCCCATGGTAGATACGCAGTATTTT.

The chain joins TRBV5-1 to TRBJ2-1; D is possibly TRBD2 (7 bases). The CDR3 totals 14 residues. The ends were cut back, 5 bases at V and 7 bases at J, with 16 bases in the middle. Germline-derived CDR1 and CDR2 are SGHRS and YFSETQ. The DNA of the CDR3 is TGCGCCAGCAGGCTCGAGGGGGGGGCAAATGAGCAGTTCTTC. Translated, it gives CASRLEGGANEQFF.

This chain connects TRBV5-1 to TRBJ2-1, with D tentatively TRBD1 (6 bases). Trimming took 7 bases from V and 1 from J, leaving 15 bases between them. This CDR3 has 15 residues. CDR1 is SGHRS and CDR2 is YFSETQ in the germline V gene. The CDR3 loop is CASLGFRGSYNEQFF. CDR3 DNA: TGCGCCAGCCTTGGGTTCAGGGGTTCCTACAATGAGCAGTTCTTC.

This clonotype was observed at least ten times. The chain joins TRBV20-1 to TRBJ2-3, with TRBD2 matching over 13 bases. The CDR3 contains 16 residues. Germline CDR1 DFQATT, CDR2 SNEGSKA (reference sequence). Losses at the gene ends were 3 bases for V and 4 bases for J; bases not matched to a gene: 7. The CDR3 loop reads CSASDTSGGAADTQYF. The CDR3 region has the DNA TGCAGTGCTAGCGATACTAGCGGGGGGGCCGCAGATACGCAGTATTTT.

The table lists this clonotype with a few counts. The chain is built from TRBV20-1 and TRBJ2-1, with 12 bases lining up with TRBD2. Germline CDR1 DFQATT, CDR2 SNEGSKA (reference sequence). Trimming removed 5 bases from V and 8 bases from J; junction bases left unmatched: 4. CDR3 length: 13 amino acids. The CDR3 loop is CSALAGGGDEQFF. The CDR3, as DNA: TGCAGTGCTCTAGCGGGGGGGGGCGATGAGCAGTTCTTC.

This clonotype showed up just a few times. CDR3 sequence: CSAAGTGDLDTQYF. CDR3 in DNA: TGCAGTGCTGCCGGGACAGGGGATTTAGATACGCAGTATTTT. V and J are TRBV20-1 and TRBJ2-3; TRBD1 matches 10 bases. Germline CDR1 reads DFQATT; CDR2 reads SNEGSKA (reference sequence). There are 14 residues in the CDR3. J gave up 5 bases and V 5 bases, and 7 bases lay outside the gene matches.

The V gene is TRBV12-5, the J gene TRBJ1-2, with 9 bases fitting TRBD1. This CDR3 is 15 amino acids long. Germline CDR1 is LGHNT and CDR2 is FRNRAP. J gave up 6 bases and V 1 base, and 6 bases lay outside the gene matches. CDR3 in DNA: TGTGCTAGTGGTTTGGCGGGGACAGGGCGCCATGGCTACACCTTC. This translates into CASGLAGTGRHGYTF. Together with reference TRBV12-5 and TRBJ1-2, the CDR3 gives the full variable domain: DARVTQTPRHKVTEMGQEVTMRCQPILGHNTVFWYRQTMMQGLELLAYFRNRAPLDDSGMPKDRFSAEMPDATLATLKIQPSEPRDSAVYFCASGLAGTGRHGYTFGSGTRLTVV.

V and J are TRBV12-3 or TRBV12-4 and TRBJ1-3, with 9 bases aligning to TRBD1. The CDR3 length is 15 residues. V shed 6 bases, J shed 2 bases, and the junction held 5 bases outside the gene matches. Here the CDR3 DNA reads TGTGCCAGCAGCCCACAGGGGGCGCCTGGAAACACCATATATTTT. Amino acid sequence: CASSPQGAPGNTIYF.

The chain has TRBV6-5 and TRBJ2-1; TRBD2 aligns across 10 bases. V was clipped by 4 bases and J by 0 bases; unmatched bases: 12. In germline, CDR1 is MNHEY, CDR2 SVGAGI. The CDR3 is 19 residues long. In nucleotides, the CDR3 is TGTGCCAGCAGTTTATCCGGGACTAGCGAAAACAGCTCCTACAATGAGCAGTTCTTC. Translation gives CASSLSGTSENSSYNEQFF.

This CDR3 reads CASSFPESTDTQYF. CDR3 sequence (DNA): TGTGCCAGCAGTTTTCCGGAGAGCACAGATACGCAGTATTTT. This sequence joins TRBV12-3 or TRBV12-4 and TRBJ2-3; no firm D call. This CDR3 spans 14 amino acids. V gave up 3 bases and J gave up 0 bases, with 7 bases separating them.

The chain is built from TRBV11-3 and TRBJ1-2; 10 nucleotides match TRBD1. Per germline, CDR1 SGHNT and CDR2 YENEEA. The CDR3 has 16 residues. V lost 5 bases, J lost 13 bases, and 19 bases stayed unmatched. The DNA of the CDR3 is TGTGCCAGCAGCCCCCCACCGGGACAGGGGACTGGCGTGATCACCTTC. The encoded protein is CASSPPPGQGTGVITF.

CDR3 nucleotides: TGTGCCAGCAGCTTTAACCCTAGCACAGATACGCAGTATTTT. It specifies CASSFNPSTDTQYF. The J gene is TRBJ2-3, the V gene TRBV7-3; D is unclear. Trimming cost V 3 bases and J 0 bases, with 7 bases left between them. Germline V lookup: CDR1 SGHTA, CDR2 FQGTGA. CDR3 size: 14 residues.

The chain combines TRBV28 with TRBJ2-5; D possibly uses TRBD1 or TRBD2 (5 bases each). TRBJ2-4 explains the end of the DNA better; the J call may be wrong. The CDR3 extends over 15 amino acids. Per germline, CDR1 MDHEN and CDR2 SYDVKM. CDR3 region: CASSFMGDGKNIQYF. The CDR3, as DNA: TGTGCCAGCAGTTTTATGGGGGATGGGAAAAACATTCAGTACTTC.

This clonotype was recorded once. The chain employs TRBV7-2 and TRBJ2-1; 8 bases are shared with TRBD2. The length of the CDR3 is 19 residues. The V and J ends lost 1 base and 0 bases, in that order; junction bases with no gene match: 11. Per the germline V gene, CDR1 is SGHTA and CDR2 is FQGNSA. CDR3 in DNA: TGTGCCAGCAGCTTAGACACTAGCGGAAAGACTAGCTCCTACAATGAGCAGTTCTTC. This translates into CASSLDTSGKTSSYNEQFF. The full variable domain, in which reference TRBV7-2 and TRBJ2-1 provide the parts outside the CDR3, is GAGVSQSPSNKVTEKGKDVELRCDPISGHTALYWYRQSLGQGLEFLIYFQGNSAPDKSGLPSDRFSAERTGGSVSTLTIQRTQQEDSAVYLCASSLDTSGKTSSYNEQFFGPGTRLTVL.

The genes are TRBV25-1 and TRBJ2-5; 11 nucleotides line up with TRBD1. Germline CDR1 and CDR2: MGHDK and SYGVNS. With V trimmed by 3 bases and J by 4 bases, 4 bases remained unmatched. The CDR3 has 15 residues. CDR3 nucleotides: TGTGCCAGCAGTGAGCCGGGGACAGGGGGAGAGACCCAGTACTTC. Protein sequence: CASSEPGTGGETQYF. The full variable domain, completed using reference TRBV25-1 and TRBJ2-5, is EADIYQTPRYLVIGTGKKITLECSQTMGHDKMYWYQQDPGMELHLIHYSYGVNSTEKGDLSSESTVSRIRTEHFPLTLESARPSHTSQYLCASSEPGTGGETQYFGPGTRLLVL.

J is TRBJ2-3 and V is TRBV29-1; TRBD2 matches at 8 bases. Trimming at V came to 5 bases and at J to 0 bases, leaving 7 bases not matched to a gene. The germline CDR1 and CDR2 sequences are SQVTM and ANQGSEA. CDR3 length equals 15 residues. Written as DNA, the CDR3 is TGCAGCGTTTCGAAAAGCGGGAGTAGCACAGATACGCAGTATTTT. Amino acid sequence: CSVSKSGSSTDTQYF.

The chain has TRBV6-5 and TRBJ1-2; the match to TRBD1 covers 7 bases. Germline CDR1 reads MNHEY; CDR2 reads SVGAGI. The CDR3 runs to 13 residues. The ends lost 6 bases at V and 6 bases at J; junction bases unmatched: 7. CDR3 region: CASSPGQIHGYTF. CDR3 in DNA: TGTGCCAGCAGCCCGGGACAGATCCATGGCTACACCTTC.

This chain joins TRBV7-2 and TRBJ2-1; possibly TRBD2 for D (5 bases). Trimming shortened V by 1 base and J by 5 bases, and 12 bases separated the two germline ends. The length of the CDR3 is 15 residues. Germline V gives CDR1 SGHTA, CDR2 FQGNSA. CDR3 bases: TGTGCCAGCAGCTTAGGGGTGAGGGTACACAATGAGCAGTTCTTC. Protein sequence: CASSLGVRVHNEQFF.

The sample holds a few counts of this clonotype. This rearrangement joins TRBV7-8 to TRBJ2-5; 12 nucleotides line up with TRBD2. This CDR3 contains 16 residues. Germline loops: CDR1 SGHVS, CDR2 FQNEAQ. V lost 5 bases and J lost 4; bases outside the gene matches: 8. CDR3 coding DNA: TGTGCCAGCAGCCTGCTAGCGGGGGGGCCAGGAGAGACCCAGTACTTC. Its protein is CASSLLAGGPGETQYF.

The V gene is TRBV5-1, the J gene TRBJ2-1; tentative D call: TRBD2 (6 bases). This CDR3 comprises 15 residues. Germline loops: CDR1 SGHRS, CDR2 YFSETQ. With 0 bases removed from V and 14 bases from J, the gap between germline ends came to 21 bases. CDR3 DNA: TGCGCCAGCAGCTTGGCCCTAGGGACCGGGGAGGACGAGTTCTTC. Encoded protein: CASSLALGTGEDEFF.